The clone carrying this T cell receptor beta chain was seen a few times. No antigen is known for it. This CDR3 has 15 amino acids. Germline values: CDR1 SGHRS, CDR2 YFSETQ. V lost 0 bases, J lost 4 bases, and 4 bases stayed unmatched. This sample was included in a study of cytomegalovirus exposure and HLA in healthy donors. Study context: Roughly 92 million unique TCRs, all from HLA-typed donors, were included in an early release of the data.

A multiplex PCR was run with 60 Vbeta primers and 13 Jbeta primers. The assay was immunoSEQ multiplex PCR, and TCRdb's table has in-frame clones only and misses some. Of 90,000 to 150,000 clones in the sample, 60% to 80% are singletons; the top ten hold about 16%. Whole-study findings and limits: A few chains tied to CMV proved CMV antigen-specific in vitro. Later analysis found that TCR beta chains associated with HLA were more clonally expanded than other, equally common chains. V- and J-gene trimming in TCR beta was tied to a missense DCLRE1C variant by an analysis performed later.

The rearrangement joins TRBV5-1 to TRBJ2-3; 8 nucleotides agree with TRBD1. This TCR was recovered from a middle-aged man in good health and CMV-seropositive. Input material: PBMCs. This chain's CDR3 is CASSLVDRDADTQYF. CDR3 nucleotides: TGCGCCAGCAGCTTGGTGGACAGGGACGCAGATACGCAGTATTTT.